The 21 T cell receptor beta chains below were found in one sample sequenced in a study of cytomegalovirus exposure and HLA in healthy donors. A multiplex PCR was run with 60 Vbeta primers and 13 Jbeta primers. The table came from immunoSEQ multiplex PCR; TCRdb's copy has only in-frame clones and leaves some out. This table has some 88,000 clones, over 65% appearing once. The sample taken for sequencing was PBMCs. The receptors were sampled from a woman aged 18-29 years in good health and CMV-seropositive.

The CDR3 nucleotides are TGTGCCAGCAGTGAGTCTCCAGGGGGCCCAGAGACCCAGTACTTC. Translation: CASSESPGGPETQYF. The chain uses TRBV6-1 and TRBJ2-5; 8 nucleotides line up with TRBD1. This CDR3 has 15 amino acids. V shed 3 bases, J shed 4 bases, and the junction held 7 bases outside the gene matches. In germline, CDR1 is MNHNS, CDR2 SASEGT.

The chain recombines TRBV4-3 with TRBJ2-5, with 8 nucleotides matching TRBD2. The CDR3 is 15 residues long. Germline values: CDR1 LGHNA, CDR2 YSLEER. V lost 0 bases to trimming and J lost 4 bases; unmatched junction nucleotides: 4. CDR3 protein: CASSQDWLAGETQYF. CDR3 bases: TGCGCCAGCAGCCAAGATTGGCTAGCGGGAGAGACCCAGTACTTC.

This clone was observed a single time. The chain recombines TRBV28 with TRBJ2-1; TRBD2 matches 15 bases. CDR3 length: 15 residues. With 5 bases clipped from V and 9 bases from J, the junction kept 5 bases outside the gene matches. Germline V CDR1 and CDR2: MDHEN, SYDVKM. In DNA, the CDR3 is TGTGCCAGCAGTCCACCGGGACTAGCGGGAGGTGAGCAGTTCTTC. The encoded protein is CASSPPGLAGGEQFF.

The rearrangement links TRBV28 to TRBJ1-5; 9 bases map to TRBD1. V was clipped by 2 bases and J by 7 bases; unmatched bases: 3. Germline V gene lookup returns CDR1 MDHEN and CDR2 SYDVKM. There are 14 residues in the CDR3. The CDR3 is CASSLTGGRQPQHF. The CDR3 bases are TGTGCCAGCAGTTTAACAGGGGGCCGCCAGCCCCAGCATTTT.

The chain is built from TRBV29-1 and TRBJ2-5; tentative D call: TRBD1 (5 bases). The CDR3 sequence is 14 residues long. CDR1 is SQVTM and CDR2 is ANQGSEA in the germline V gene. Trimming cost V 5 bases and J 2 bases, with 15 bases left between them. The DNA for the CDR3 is TGCAGCGTTCCACTCCCCGACAGACAAGAGACCCAGTACTTC. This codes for CSVPLPDRQETQYF.

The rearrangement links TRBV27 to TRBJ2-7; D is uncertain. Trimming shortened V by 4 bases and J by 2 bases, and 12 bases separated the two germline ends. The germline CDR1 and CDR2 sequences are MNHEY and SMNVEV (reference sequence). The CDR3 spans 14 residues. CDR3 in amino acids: CASSSRPGTYEQYF. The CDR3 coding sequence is TGTGCCAGCAGTTCCAGGCCAGGAACCTACGAGCAGTACTTC.

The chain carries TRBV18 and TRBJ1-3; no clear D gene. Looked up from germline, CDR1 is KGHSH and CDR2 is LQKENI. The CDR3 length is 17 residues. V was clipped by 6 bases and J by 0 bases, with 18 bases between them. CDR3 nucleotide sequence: TGTGCCAGCTCTGGACGGGAACGTGCTAGCTCTGGAAACACCATATATTTT. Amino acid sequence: CASSGRERASSGNTIYF.

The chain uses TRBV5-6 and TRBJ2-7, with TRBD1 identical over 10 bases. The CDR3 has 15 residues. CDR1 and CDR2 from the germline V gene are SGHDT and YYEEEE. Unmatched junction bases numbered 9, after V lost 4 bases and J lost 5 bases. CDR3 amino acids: CASSRLGTGVDEQYF. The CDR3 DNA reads TGTGCCAGCAGCCGACTCGGGACAGGGGTGGACGAGCAGTACTTC.

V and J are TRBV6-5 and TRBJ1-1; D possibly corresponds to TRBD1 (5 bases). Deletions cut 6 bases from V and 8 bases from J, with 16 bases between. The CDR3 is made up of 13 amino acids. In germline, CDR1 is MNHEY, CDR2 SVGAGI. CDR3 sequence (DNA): TGTGCCAGCAGACCCACGTGGGGGGAGGAAGCTTTCTTT. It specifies CASRPTWGEEAFF.

Here the CDR3 DNA reads TGTGCCAGCAGCGTAGATTCTTGGAGCGACCGAACGTTCGCTGGCCCCTCTGCTTTCTTT. Its protein product is CASSVDSWSDRTFAGPSAFF. The V gene is TRBV9, the J gene TRBJ1-1; D is unresolved. V dropped 0 bases and J dropped 11 bases, with 35 bases sitting between them. Germline V CDR1 and CDR2: SGDLS, YYNGEE. The CDR3 runs 20 residues.

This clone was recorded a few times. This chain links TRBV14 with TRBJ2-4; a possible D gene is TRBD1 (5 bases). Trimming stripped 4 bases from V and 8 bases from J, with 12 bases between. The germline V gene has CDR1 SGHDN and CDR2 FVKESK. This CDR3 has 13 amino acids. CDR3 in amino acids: CASSPLVGDIQYF. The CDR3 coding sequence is TGTGCCAGCAGCCCCCTGGTAGGGGACATTCAGTACTTC.

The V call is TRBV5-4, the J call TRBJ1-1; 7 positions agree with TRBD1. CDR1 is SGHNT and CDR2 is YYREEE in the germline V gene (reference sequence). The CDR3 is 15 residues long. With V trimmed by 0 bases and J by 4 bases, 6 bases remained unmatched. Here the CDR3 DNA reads TGTGCCAGCAGCTTGGGCCAGGGGGACAGCACTGAAGCTTTCTTT. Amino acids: CASSLGQGDSTEAFF.

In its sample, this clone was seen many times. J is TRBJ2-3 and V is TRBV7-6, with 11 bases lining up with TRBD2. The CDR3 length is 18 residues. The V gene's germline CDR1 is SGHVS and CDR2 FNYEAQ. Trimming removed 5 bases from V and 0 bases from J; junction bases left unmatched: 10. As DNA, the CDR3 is TGTGCCAGCAGCCCAGGCGGTAGCGGGGGGGATAGCACAGATACGCAGTATTTT. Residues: CASSPGGSGGDSTDTQYF. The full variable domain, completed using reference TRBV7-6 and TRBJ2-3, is GAGVSQSPRYKVTKRGQDVALRCDPISGHVSLYWYRQALGQGPEFLTYFNYEAQQDKSGLPNDRFSAERPEGSISTLTIQRTEQRDSAMYRCASSPGGSGGDSTDTQYFGPGTRLTVL.

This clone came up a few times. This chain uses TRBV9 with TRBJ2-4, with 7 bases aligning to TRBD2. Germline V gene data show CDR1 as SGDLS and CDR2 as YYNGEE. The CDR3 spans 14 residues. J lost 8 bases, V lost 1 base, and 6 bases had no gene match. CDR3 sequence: CASSVKVSGDIQYF. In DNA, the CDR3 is TGTGCCAGCAGCGTAAAAGTAAGCGGGGACATTCAGTACTTC.

This CDR3 reads CASKNSGGGNTIYF. In DNA, the CDR3 is TGTGCCAGCAAAAATTCGGGGGGCGGAAACACCATATATTTT. The chain combines TRBV2 with TRBJ1-3, with TRBD1 as a possible D gene (6 bases). The CDR3 covers 14 residues. Germline assignment: CDR1 SNHLY and CDR2 FYNNEI. V lost 7 bases and J lost 4, with 14 bases in between.

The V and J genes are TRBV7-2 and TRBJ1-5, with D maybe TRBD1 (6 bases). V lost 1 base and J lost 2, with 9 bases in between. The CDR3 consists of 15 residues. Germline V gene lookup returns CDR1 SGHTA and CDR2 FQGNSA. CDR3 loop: CASSLDRVGNQPQHF. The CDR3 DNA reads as TGTGCCAGCAGCTTAGACAGGGTGGGCAATCAGCCCCAGCATTTT.

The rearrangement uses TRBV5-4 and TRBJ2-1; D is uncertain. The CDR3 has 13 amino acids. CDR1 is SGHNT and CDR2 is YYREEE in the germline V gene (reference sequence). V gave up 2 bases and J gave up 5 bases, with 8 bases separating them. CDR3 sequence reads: CASSFVQDNEQFF. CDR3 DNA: TGTGCCAGCAGCTTCGTGCAGGACAATGAGCAGTTCTTC.

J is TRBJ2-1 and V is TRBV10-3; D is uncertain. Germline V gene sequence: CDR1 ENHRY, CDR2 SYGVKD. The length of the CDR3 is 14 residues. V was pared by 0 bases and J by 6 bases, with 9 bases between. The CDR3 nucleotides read TGTGCCATCAGTGAGTCAAGTCTAAGCAATGAGCAGTTCTTC. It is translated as CAISESSLSNEQFF.

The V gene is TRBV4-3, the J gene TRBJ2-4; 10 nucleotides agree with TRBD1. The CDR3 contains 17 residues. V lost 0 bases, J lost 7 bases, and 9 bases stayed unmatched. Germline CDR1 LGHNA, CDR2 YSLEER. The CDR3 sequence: CASSQEFGGTGVNIQYF. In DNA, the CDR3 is TGCGCCAGCAGCCAAGAATTCGGCGGGACAGGGGTGAACATTCAGTACTTC.

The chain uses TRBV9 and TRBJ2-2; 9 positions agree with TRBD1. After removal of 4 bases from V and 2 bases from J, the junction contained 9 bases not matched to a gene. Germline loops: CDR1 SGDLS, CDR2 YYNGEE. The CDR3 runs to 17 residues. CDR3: CASSLPRDRDNTGELFF. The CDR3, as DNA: TGTGCCAGCAGCCTACCCCGGGACAGGGATAACACCGGGGAGCTGTTTTTT. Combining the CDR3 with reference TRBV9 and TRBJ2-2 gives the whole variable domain DSGVTQTPKHLITATGQRVTLRCSPRSGDLSVYWYQQSLDQGLQFLIQYYNGEERAKGNILERFSAQQFPDLHSELNLSSLELGDSALYFCASSLPRDRDNTGELFFGEGSRLTVL.

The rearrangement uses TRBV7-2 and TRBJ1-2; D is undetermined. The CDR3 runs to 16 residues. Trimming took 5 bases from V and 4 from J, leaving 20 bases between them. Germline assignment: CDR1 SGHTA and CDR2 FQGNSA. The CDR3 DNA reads TGTGCCAGCAGCATACACCGCGGAGGGCTCAGCTATGGCTACACCTTC. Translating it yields CASSIHRGGLSYGYTF.